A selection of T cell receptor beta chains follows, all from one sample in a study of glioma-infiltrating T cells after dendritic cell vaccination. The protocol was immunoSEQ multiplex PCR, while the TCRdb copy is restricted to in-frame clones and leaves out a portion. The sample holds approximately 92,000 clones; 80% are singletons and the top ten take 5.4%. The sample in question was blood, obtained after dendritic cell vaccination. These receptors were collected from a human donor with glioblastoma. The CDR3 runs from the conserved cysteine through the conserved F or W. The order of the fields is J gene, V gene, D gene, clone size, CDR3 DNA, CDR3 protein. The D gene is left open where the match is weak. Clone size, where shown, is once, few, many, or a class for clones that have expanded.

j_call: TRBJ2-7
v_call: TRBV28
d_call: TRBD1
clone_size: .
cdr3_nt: TGTGCCAGCAGTTTATTCCGGTTGACAGGGAAACTTGGCGAGCAGTACTTC
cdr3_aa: CASSLFRLTGKLGEQYF

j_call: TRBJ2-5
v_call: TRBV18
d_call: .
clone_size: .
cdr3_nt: TGTGCCAGCTCGTCAGACCCGTGGAGGGTCCAGTACTTC
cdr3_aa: CASSSDPWRVQYF

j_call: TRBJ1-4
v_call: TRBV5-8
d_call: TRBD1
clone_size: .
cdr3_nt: TGTGCCAGCAGCTTGTCTGGGACAGGCGGTGAAAAACTGTTTTTT
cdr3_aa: CASSLSGTGGEKLFF

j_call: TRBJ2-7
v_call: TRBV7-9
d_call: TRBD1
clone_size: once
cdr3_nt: TGTGCCAGCAGCAGGGACAGGGCGTCCCACGAGCAGTACTTC
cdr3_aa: CASSRDRASHEQYF

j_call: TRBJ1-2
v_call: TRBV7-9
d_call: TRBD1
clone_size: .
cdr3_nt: TGTGCCAGCAGCTCACCGCCCCGACAGGGCTTCTATGGCTACACCTTC
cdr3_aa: CASSSPPRQGFYGYTF

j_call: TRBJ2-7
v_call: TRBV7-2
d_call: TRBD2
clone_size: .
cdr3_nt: TGTGCCAGCAGCTTTAGGGCGGGAGGAAGAAACGAGCAGTACTTC
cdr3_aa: CASSFRAGGRNEQYF

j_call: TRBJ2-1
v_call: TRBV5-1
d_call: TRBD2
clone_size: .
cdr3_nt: TGCGCCAGCAGCTTGGCGATCTCGCGCGGGGGATACAATGAGCAGTTCTTC
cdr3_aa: CASSLAISRGGYNEQFF

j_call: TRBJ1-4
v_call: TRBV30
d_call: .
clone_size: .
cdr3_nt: TGTGCCTGGAGCGAGGAACCAACTAATGAAAAACTGTTTTTT
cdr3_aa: CAWSEEPTNEKLFF

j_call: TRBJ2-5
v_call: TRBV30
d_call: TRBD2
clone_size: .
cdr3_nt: TGTGCCTGGAGCCTCCCAGGCACTAGCGGGAGGGAGACCCAGTACTTC
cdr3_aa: CAWSLPGTSGRETQYF

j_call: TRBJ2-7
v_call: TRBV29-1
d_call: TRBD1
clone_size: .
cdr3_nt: TGCAGCGTATCCGGGGACCAGGGGGCTGTCTACGAGCAGTACTTC
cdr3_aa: CSVSGDQGAVYEQYF

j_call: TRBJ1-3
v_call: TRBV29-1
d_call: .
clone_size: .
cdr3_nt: TGCAGCGCGAGGGCAGGTTCTAGCTCTGGAAACACCATATATTTT
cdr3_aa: CSARAGSSSGNTIYF

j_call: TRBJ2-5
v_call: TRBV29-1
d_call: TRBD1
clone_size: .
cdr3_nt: TGCAGCGTCAAAAAAGGGGGCGTCGAGACCCAGTACTTC
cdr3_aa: CSVKKGGVETQYF

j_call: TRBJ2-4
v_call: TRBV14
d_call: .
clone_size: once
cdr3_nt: TGTGCCAGCAGCCAGGGGCCAAGCAAAAACATTCAGTACTTC
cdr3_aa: CASSQGPSKNIQYF

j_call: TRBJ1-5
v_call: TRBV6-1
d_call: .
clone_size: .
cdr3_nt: TGTGCCAGCAATCAGGTATACAATCAGCCCCAGCATTTT
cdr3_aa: CASNQVYNQPQHF

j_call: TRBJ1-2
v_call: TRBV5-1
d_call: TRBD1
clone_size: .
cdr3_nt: TGCGCCAGCAGCGGGGGGACAGGGAGTAACTATGGCTACACCTTC
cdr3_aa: CASSGGTGSNYGYTF

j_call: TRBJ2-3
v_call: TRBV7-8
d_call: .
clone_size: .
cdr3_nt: TGTGCCAGCAGCTTTACAAGAAACACAGATACGCAGTATTTT
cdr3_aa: CASSFTRNTDTQYF

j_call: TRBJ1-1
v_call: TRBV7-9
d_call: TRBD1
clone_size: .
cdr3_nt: TGTGCCAGCAGTTTTAGACCGGGACAGGGAAAGGGGTGGACTGAAGCTTTCTTT
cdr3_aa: CASSFRPGQGKGWTEAFF

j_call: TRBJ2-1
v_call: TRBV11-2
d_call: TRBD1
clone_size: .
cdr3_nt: TGTGCCAGCAGCTTAAACGGACAGGACAGGCGTCACAATGAGCAGTTCTTC
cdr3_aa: CASSLNGQDRRHNEQFF

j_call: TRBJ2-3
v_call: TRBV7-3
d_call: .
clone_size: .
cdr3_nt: TGTGCCAGCAGCTTAGGCACAGGTCACGGGTTGGATACGCAGTATTTT
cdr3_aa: CASSLGTGHGLDTQYF

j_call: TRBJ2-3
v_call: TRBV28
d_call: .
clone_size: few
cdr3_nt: TGTGCCAGCAGTTTGGAAGGGGCGCTGAGCACAGATACGCAGTATTTT
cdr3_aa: CASSLEGALSTDTQYF

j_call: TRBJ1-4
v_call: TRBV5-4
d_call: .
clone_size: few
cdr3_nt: TGTGCCAGCAGCTTGGGGGGGGGCGGACGGAATGAAAAACTGTTTTTT
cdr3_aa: CASSLGGGGRNEKLFF

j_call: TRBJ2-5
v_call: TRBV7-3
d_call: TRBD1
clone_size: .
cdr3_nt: TGTGCCAGCAGCAGGGACAGCCAAGAGACCCAGTACTTC
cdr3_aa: CASSRDSQETQYF

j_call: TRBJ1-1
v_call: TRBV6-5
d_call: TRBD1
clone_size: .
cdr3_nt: TGTGCCAGCAGTTACTCCGGACAGGGGGCGAACACTGAAGCTTTCTTT
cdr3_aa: CASSYSGQGANTEAFF

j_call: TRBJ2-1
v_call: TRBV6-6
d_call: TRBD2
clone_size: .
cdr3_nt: TGTGCCAGCAGTACCAAAGCGGGAGGGTACAATGAGCAGTTCTTC
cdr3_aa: CASSTKAGGYNEQFF

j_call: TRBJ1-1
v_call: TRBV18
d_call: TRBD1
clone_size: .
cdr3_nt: TGTGCCAGCTCACTCCAGGGGGACACTGAAGCTTTCTTT
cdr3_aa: CASSLQGDTEAFF

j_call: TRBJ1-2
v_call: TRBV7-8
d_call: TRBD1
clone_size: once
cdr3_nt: TGTGCCAGCAGCGCGAGCTCCGGGACAGGGCGGTATGGCTACACCTTC
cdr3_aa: CASSASSGTGRYGYTF

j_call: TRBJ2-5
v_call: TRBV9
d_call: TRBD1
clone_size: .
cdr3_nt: TGTGCCAGCAGCGTAGATGTTGGGACAGGAGAGACCCAGTACTTC
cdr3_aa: CASSVDVGTGETQYF

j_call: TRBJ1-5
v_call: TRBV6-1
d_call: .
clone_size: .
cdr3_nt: TGTGCCAGCTCTGACAGACTCAATCAGCCCCAGCATTTT
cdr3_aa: CASSDRLNQPQHF

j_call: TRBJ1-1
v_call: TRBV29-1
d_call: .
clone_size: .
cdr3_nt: TGCAGCGTGATCAGGACATTGAACACTGAAGCTTTCTTT
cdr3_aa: CSVIRTLNTEAFF

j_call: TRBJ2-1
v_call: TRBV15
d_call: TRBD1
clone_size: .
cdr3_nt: TGTGCCACCAGCACGGGACAGGATTACAATGAGCAGTTCTTC
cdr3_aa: CATSTGQDYNEQFF

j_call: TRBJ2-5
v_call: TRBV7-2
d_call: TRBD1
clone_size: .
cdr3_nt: TGTGCCAGCAGCCGACAGGGGGGAATCCAAGAGACCCAGTACTTC
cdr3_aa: CASSRQGGIQETQYF

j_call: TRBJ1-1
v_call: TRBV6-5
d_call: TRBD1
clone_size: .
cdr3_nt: TGTGCCAGCAGTTCCCGGACAGGGAACACTGAAGCTTTCTTT
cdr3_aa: CASSSRTGNTEAFF

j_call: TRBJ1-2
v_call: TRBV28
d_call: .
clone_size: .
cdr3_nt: TGTGCCAGCAGTCTGACAGGTTATGGCTACACCTTC
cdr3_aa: CASSLTGYGYTF

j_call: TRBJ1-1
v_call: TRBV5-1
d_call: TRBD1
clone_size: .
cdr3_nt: TGCGCCAGCAGCTTGGGGCTCGGGACAGGGGGAGGAATGAGTGAAGCTTTCTTT
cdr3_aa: CASSLGLGTGGGMSEAFF

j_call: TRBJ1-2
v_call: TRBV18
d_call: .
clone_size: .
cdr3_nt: TGTGCCAGCTCACCGGGAGATCTACCCTATGGCTACACCTTC
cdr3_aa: CASSPGDLPYGYTF

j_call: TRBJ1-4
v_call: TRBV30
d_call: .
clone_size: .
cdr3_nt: TGTGCCTGGAGTCCTGGACTGTCCAGGGAAAAACTGTTTTTT
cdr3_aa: CAWSPGLSREKLFF

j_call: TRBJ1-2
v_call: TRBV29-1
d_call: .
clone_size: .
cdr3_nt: TGCAGCGTTGCAGCGTACTATGGCTACACCTTC
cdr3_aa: CSVAAYYGYTF

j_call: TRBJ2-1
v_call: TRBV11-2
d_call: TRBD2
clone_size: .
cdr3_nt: TGTGCCAGCAGCTTAACTAGCGGGAGGAATGAGCAGTTCTTC
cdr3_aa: CASSLTSGRNEQFF

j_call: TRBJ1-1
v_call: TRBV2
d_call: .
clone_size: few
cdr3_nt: TGTGCCAGCAGTGGCTTAGTAGCCCTACCGGGAGCTTTCTTT
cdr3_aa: CASSGLVALPGAFF

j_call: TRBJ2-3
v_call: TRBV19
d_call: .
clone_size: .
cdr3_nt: TGTGCCAGTAGTATGCAGGGCGTAGATACGCAGTATTTT
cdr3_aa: CASSMQGVDTQYF

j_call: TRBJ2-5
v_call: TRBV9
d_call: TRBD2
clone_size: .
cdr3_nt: TGTGCCAGCAGCGTAGGACCAGCGGGGGGAGAGACCCAGTACTTC
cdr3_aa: CASSVGPAGGETQYF

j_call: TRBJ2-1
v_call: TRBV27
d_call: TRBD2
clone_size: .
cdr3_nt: TGTGCCAGCAGTTTTGGCAGGACTAGCGGGAGGTCCCCCTACAATGAGCAGTTCTTC
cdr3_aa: CASSFGRTSGRSPYNEQFF

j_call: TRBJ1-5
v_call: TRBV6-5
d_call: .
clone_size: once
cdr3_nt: TGTGCCAGCAGTTATACAGGTATCAATCAGCCCCAGCATTTT
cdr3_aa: CASSYTGINQPQHF

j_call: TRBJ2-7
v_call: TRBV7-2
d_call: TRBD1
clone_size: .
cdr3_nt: TGTGCCAGCAGCATCGACAGGGCTTCCGACGAGCAGTACTTC
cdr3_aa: CASSIDRASDEQYF

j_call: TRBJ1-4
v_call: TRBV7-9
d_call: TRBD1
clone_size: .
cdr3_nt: TGTGCCAGCAGCTCCCGACAGGGGGGTTCAACTAATGAAAAACTGTTTTTT
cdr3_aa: CASSSRQGGSTNEKLFF

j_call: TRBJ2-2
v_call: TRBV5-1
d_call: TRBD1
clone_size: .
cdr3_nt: TGCGCCAGCAGCCTAAATGGACAGGACAACACCGGGGAGCTGTTTTTT
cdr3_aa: CASSLNGQDNTGELFF

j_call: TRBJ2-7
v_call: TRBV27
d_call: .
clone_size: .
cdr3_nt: TGTGCCAGCAGTTTATATCCGGGAGCGGGCTACGAGCAGTACTTC
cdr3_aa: CASSLYPGAGYEQYF

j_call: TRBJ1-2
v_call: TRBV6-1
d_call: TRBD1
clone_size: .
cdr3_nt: TGTGCCAGCAGTACTACTACAGGGGAATATGGCTACACCTTC
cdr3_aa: CASSTTTGEYGYTF

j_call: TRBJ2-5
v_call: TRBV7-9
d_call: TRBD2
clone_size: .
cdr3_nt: TGTGCCAGCAGCTGGACTAGCGGGGGGCAAGAGACCCAGTACTTC
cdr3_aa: CASSWTSGGQETQYF

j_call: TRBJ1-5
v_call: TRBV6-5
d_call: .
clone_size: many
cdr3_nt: TGTGCCAGCAGTCCCTTCGGACCAGGGAATCAGCCCCAGCATTTT
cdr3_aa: CASSPFGPGNQPQHF

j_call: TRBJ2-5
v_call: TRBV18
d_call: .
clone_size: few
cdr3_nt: TGTGCCAGCTCACCATATCAAGAGACCCAGTACTTC
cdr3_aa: CASSPYQETQYF

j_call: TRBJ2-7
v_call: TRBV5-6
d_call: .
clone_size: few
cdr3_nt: TGTGCCAGCAGCTTGGCCTCGAGGGCCGAGCAGTACTTC
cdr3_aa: CASSLASRAEQYF

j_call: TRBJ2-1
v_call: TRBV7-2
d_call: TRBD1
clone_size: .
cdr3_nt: TGTGCCAGCAGCTTAGCGGGGACAGGCGAGCAGTTCTTC
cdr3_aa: CASSLAGTGEQFF

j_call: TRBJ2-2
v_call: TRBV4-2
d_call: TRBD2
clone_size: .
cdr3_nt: TGTGCCAGCAGCCAAGGACTAGCGGGGTCCGGGGAGCTGTTTTTT
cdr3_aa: CASSQGLAGSGELFF

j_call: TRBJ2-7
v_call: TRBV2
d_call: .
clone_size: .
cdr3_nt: TGTGCCAGCAGTGCGACGGAGGTCTCCTACGAGCAGTACTTC
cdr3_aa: CASSATEVSYEQYF

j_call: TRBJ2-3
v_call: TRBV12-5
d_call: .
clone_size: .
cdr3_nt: TGTGCTAGTGGTTTTGGCCCCGTTCTGAATACGCAGTATTTT
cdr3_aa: CASGFGPVLNTQYF

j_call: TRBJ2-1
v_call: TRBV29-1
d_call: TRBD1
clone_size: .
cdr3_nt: TGCAGCGTCGCCGGGGGACAGGGGGGCTACAATGAGCAGTTCTTC
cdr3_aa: CSVAGGQGGYNEQFF

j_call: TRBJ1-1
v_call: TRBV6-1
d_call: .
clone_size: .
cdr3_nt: TGTGCCAGCAGTGAAGCCAGGGCGCCCTTTTCGGGAGCTTTCTTT
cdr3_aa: CASSEARAPFSGAFF